This TCR beta chain was recovered during a study of control samples from healthy donors and cancer patients. CDR1 is MGHDK and CDR2 is SYGVNS in the germline V gene. Deletions cut 1 base from V and 2 bases from J, with 8 bases between. There are 14 residues in the CDR3. Data came from immunoSEQ multiplex PCR; TCRdb stores just in-frame clones and leaves some out. The sample lists tens of thousands of clones, 70% to 90% occurring once. This TCR was recovered from a man aged 25 to 40 in good health. The material sequenced was blood. The chain has TRBV25-1 and TRBJ2-5; D gene ambiguous. The CDR3 sequence: CASSELAAQETQYF. CDR3 sequence (DNA): TGTGCCAGCAGTGAATTGGCAGCACAAGAGACCCAGTACTTC.